This entry lists 30 T cell receptor beta chains sequenced from one sample in a study of PD-L1 blockade in urothelial cancer. This table comes from immunoSEQ multiplex PCR, and its TCRdb copy is limited to in-frame clones, with some not included. The sample has 75,000 to 95,000 clones; more than 90% are singletons. The specimen comprised PBMCs, sampled around atezolizumab (anti-PD-L1) treatment. The source of these receptors is a man in his sixties with urothelial cancer.

This clone has a single count. This sequence joins TRBV4-2 and TRBJ2-4, with D tentatively TRBD2 (6 bases). V lost 2 bases and J lost 5, with 13 bases in between. Germline CDR1 is LGHNA and CDR2 is YNFKEQ. The CDR3 is 15 residues long. The CDR3 sequence is CASSQSTSQQNIQYF. The CDR3 DNA reads as TGTGCCAGCAGCCAATCTACTAGCCAACAAAACATTCAGTACTTC.

V usage is TRBV6-1 and J usage is TRBJ2-1, with TRBD2 matching 8 bases. Trimming removed 3 bases from V and 8 bases from J; junction bases left unmatched: 6. The CDR3 runs to 14 residues. CDR1 is MNHNS, CDR2 SASEGT, per germline. In nucleotides, the CDR3 is TGTGCCAGCAGTGAGAGTAGCGGGACGGATGAGCAGTTCTTC. This sequence encodes CASSESSGTDEQFF.

This chain joins TRBV19 and TRBJ1-2; a possible D gene is TRBD1 (6 bases). V shed 5 bases and J shed 1 base, with 20 bases lying between them. Germline CDR1 is LNHDA and CDR2 is SQIVND (reference sequence). The CDR3 runs 17 residues. CDR3 amino acids: CASSSGGDTSYNYGYTF. In nucleotides, the CDR3 is TGTGCCAGTAGTTCGGGAGGGGACACCTCCTATAACTATGGCTACACCTTC.

This chain joins TRBV4-1 and TRBJ2-4; D may be TRBD2 (6 bases). The CDR3 runs to 17 residues. V was trimmed by 1 base and J by 1 base, leaving 14 bases between them. CDR1 and CDR2 (germline): MGHRA, YSYEKL. The chain's CDR3 is CASSQGTATSAKNIQYF. The CDR3 DNA reads as TGCGCCAGCAGCCAAGGAACTGCAACTAGCGCCAAAAACATTCAGTACTTC.

This chain joins TRBV5-1 and TRBJ2-5; 11 positions agree with TRBD1. The CDR3 covers 16 residues. In germline, CDR1 is SGHRS, CDR2 YFSETQ. Germline trimming cut 4 bases from V and 5 bases from J; bases unmatched to any gene: 10. The CDR3 DNA follows: TGCGCCAGCAGCCATAGGACAGGGGGCGCAGGGGAGACCCAGTACTTC. The encoded protein is CASSHRTGGAGETQYF.

The count of this clone is one. The V and J genes are TRBV18 and TRBJ2-2, with a possible D match to TRBD2 (6 bases). Germline CDR1 KGHSH, CDR2 LQKENI. Trimming took off 0 bases at V and 5 bases at J, with 10 bases between the two ends. This CDR3 is built from 15 residues. The CDR3 reads CASSPPTGATGELFF. The CDR3 nucleotides are TGTGCCAGCTCACCACCGACGGGAGCAACCGGGGAGCTGTTTTTT.

This clone showed up just once. This chain links TRBV19 with TRBJ2-4; 7 bases agree with TRBD2. CDR3 size: 16 residues. J was trimmed by 0 bases and V by 3 bases; bases with no gene match: 5. CDR1 LNHDA and CDR2 SQIVND come from the germline V gene (reference sequence). The CDR3 reads CASSMVLAGAKNIQYF. In DNA, the CDR3 is TGTGCCAGTAGTATGGTGTTAGCGGGAGCCAAAAACATTCAGTACTTC. Looking up the rest from reference TRBV19 and TRBJ2-4 gives the full variable domain: DGGITQSPKYLFRKEGQNVTLSCEQNLNHDAMYWYRQDPGQGLRLIYYSQIVNDFQKGDIAEGYSVSREKKESFPLTVTSAQKNPTAFYLCASSMVLAGAKNIQYFGAGTRLSVL.

This rearrangement joins TRBV5-8 to TRBJ1-2; no firm D call. Germline lookup yields CDR1 SGHTS and CDR2 YDEGEE. The CDR3 is 13 residues long. The ends were cut back, 0 bases at V and 4 bases at J, with 7 bases in the middle. Written as DNA, the CDR3 is TGTGCCAGCAGCTTGGTAGCGGCCTATGGCTACACCTTC. It yields the protein CASSLVAAYGYTF. Filled out from reference TRBV5-8 and TRBJ1-2, the complete variable domain reads EAGVTQSPTHLIKTRGQQATLRCSPISGHTSVYWYQQALGLGLQFLLWYDEGEERNRGNFPPRFSGRQFPNYSSELNVNALELEDSALYLCASSLVAAYGYTFGSGTRLTVV.

The chain is built from TRBV6-5 and TRBJ2-2, with 7 positions matching TRBD2. V was pared by 4 bases and J by 4 bases, with 0 bases of the junction left unmatched. CDR3 size: 13 residues. In germline, CDR1 is MNHEY, CDR2 SVGAGI. CDR3 bases: TGTGCCAGCAGTTGGGGGGGCACCGGGGAGCTGTTTTTT. Protein product: CASSWGGTGELFF.

This rearrangement joins TRBV19 to TRBJ2-5; the match to TRBD2 covers 7 bases. The CDR3 has 15 residues. Trimming took 6 bases from V and 5 from J; bases not matched to a gene: 12. The germline CDR1 and CDR2 sequences are LNHDA and SQIVND (reference sequence). The CDR3 DNA sequence: TGTGCCAGTAGCCGACTAGGCGGGAGAGGCGAGACCCAGTACTTC. This translates into CASSRLGGRGETQYF. The variable domain in full, completed from reference TRBV19 and TRBJ2-5, reads DGGITQSPKYLFRKEGQNVTLSCEQNLNHDAMYWYRQDPGQGLRLIYYSQIVNDFQKGDIAEGYSVSREKKESFPLTVTSAQKNPTAFYLCASSRLGGRGETQYFGPGTRLLVL.

The rearrangement links TRBV19 to TRBJ2-4; 8 bases fit TRBD1. Germline V gene data show CDR1 as LNHDA and CDR2 as SQIVND (reference sequence). J gave up 5 bases and V 3 bases, and 6 bases lay outside the gene matches. This CDR3 spans 15 amino acids. The CDR3 DNA reads as TGTGCCAGTAGTATTCGGGACAGGCTGGAAAACATTCAGTACTTC. Translation: CASSIRDRLENIQYF.

This clone was seen only a few times. The rearrangement joins TRBV7-2 to TRBJ2-5, with TRBD2 as a possible D gene (5 bases). Germline CDR1 is SGHTA and CDR2 is FQGNSA. The CDR3 covers 14 residues. V gave up 2 bases and J gave up 2 bases, with 9 bases separating them. CDR3 region: CASSLIALQETQYF. The CDR3 DNA reads TGTGCCAGCAGCTTAATAGCGCTTCAAGAGACCCAGTACTTC.

The rearrangement joins TRBV11-3 to TRBJ2-5, with 10 bases matching TRBD2. J lost 3 bases, V lost 6 bases, and 7 bases had no gene match. Germline CDR1 and CDR2: SGHNT and YENEEA. The CDR3 has 15 residues. CDR3 sequence: CASSKRGGFKETQYF. The CDR3 DNA is TGTGCCAGCAGTAAGCGGGGGGGCTTCAAAGAGACCCAGTACTTC.

J is TRBJ2-5 and V is TRBV5-1; maybe TRBD2 (7 bases). Trimming shortened V by 4 bases and J by 1 base, and 11 bases separated the two germline ends. This CDR3 has 14 amino acids. Germline-derived CDR1 and CDR2 are SGHRS and YFSETQ. Written as DNA, the CDR3 is TGCGCCAGCAGCGGGGGGGCCGTCCAAGAGACCCAGTACTTC. Translated, it gives CASSGGAVQETQYF.

This clone showed up just once. The chain carries TRBV7-2 and TRBJ1-1; 7 bases line up with TRBD1. With V trimmed by 5 bases and J by 1 base, 4 bases remained unmatched. CDR3 length: 14 amino acids. Germline CDR1 and CDR2: SGHTA and FQGNSA. CDR3 residues: CASSAGQENTEAFF. CDR3 nucleotides: TGTGCCAGCAGCGCAGGACAGGAGAACACTGAAGCTTTCTTT.

The rearrangement joins TRBV2 to TRBJ2-2; 14 bases map to TRBD2. Germline V gene data show CDR1 as SNHLY and CDR2 as FYNNEI. The CDR3 extends over 15 amino acids. Trimming took 4 bases from V and 7 from J; bases not matched to a gene: 2. The CDR3 nucleotides are TGTGCCAGCAGTGGGACTAGCGGGGGGATCGGGGAGCTGTTTTTT. Translating it yields CASSGTSGGIGELFF.

The rearrangement joins TRBV4-2 to TRBJ1-1; 8 bases line up with TRBD1. There are 17 residues in the CDR3. V shed 1 base, J shed 4 bases, and the junction held 11 bases outside the gene matches. Germline loops: CDR1 LGHNA, CDR2 YNFKEQ. CDR3 nucleotide sequence: TGTGCCAGCAGCCAAGCGGACAGGGCCCGATTGGGCACTGAAGCTTTCTTT. Encoded protein: CASSQADRARLGTEAFF.

In this sample, this clone turned up a few times. J is TRBJ1-2 and V is TRBV7-9; 8 bases match TRBD1. This CDR3 is 14 amino acids long. Trimming cost V 2 bases and J 7 bases; bases outside gene matches: 6. Germline V gene lookup returns CDR1 SEHNR and CDR2 FQNEAQ (reference sequence). CDR3 coding DNA: TGTGCCAGCAGCTTAATGACAGGGGCTGGTGGCTACACCTTC. Amino acids: CASSLMTGAGGYTF.

The chain recombines TRBV18 with TRBJ2-7; D is perhaps TRBD1 (6 bases). Between the trimmed V and J ends, which lost 3 bases and 1 base, there was a span of 10 bases. This CDR3 has 14 amino acids. Germline V gene lookup returns CDR1 KGHSH and CDR2 LQKENI. The DNA for the CDR3 is TGTGCCAGCTCACCTCAGGGGAGATCCTACGAGCAGTACTTC. Amino acid sequence: CASSPQGRSYEQYF.

The chain uses TRBV7-2 and TRBJ2-3; D is perhaps TRBD2 (7 bases). The CDR3 is 15 amino acids. V was trimmed by 4 bases and J by 6 bases, leaving 17 bases between them. CDR1 is SGHTA and CDR2 is FQGNSA in the germline V gene. In nucleotides, the CDR3 is TGTGCCAGCAGCTCCGGACTAGGGGGGGTCGATACGCAGTATTTT. Translated: CASSSGLGGVDTQYF. Full variable domain (rest looked up from reference TRBV7-2 and TRBJ2-3): GAGVSQSPSNKVTEKGKDVELRCDPISGHTALYWYRQSLGQGLEFLIYFQGNSAPDKSGLPSDRFSAERTGGSVSTLTIQRTQQEDSAVYLCASSSGLGGVDTQYFGPGTRLTVL.

The chain uses TRBV5-1 and TRBJ1-4; D remains ambiguous. The germline gives CDR1 SGHRS, CDR2 YFSETQ. Trimming cost V 3 bases and J 2 bases, with 8 bases left between them. This CDR3 comprises 14 residues. The CDR3 sequence: CASSSTGTNEKLFF. The CDR3 bases are TGCGCCAGCAGCTCGACGGGTACTAATGAAAAACTGTTTTTT.

The CDR3 is CATQKVGDYNEQFF. CDR3 DNA: TGTGCCACCCAAAAAGTCGGGGACTACAATGAGCAGTTCTTC. V and J are TRBV5-4 and TRBJ2-1, with D perhaps TRBD2 (5 bases). Germline V CDR1 and CDR2: SGHNT, YYREEE (reference sequence). V was clipped by 9 bases and J by 3 bases, with 16 bases between them. This CDR3 is 14 amino acids long.

This rearrangement joins TRBV9 to TRBJ2-1; weak D call: TRBD2 (6 bases). The CDR3 extends over 15 amino acids. Germline lookup yields CDR1 SGDLS and CDR2 YYNGEE. With 3 bases removed from V and 4 bases from J, the gap between germline ends came to 14 bases. The CDR3 spells CASSASGSFYNEQFF. CDR3 sequence (DNA): TGTGCCAGCAGCGCCAGCGGGTCTTTTTACAATGAGCAGTTCTTC.

This chain links TRBV11-2 with TRBJ2-1, with 8 bases that match TRBD1. CDR1 and CDR2 from the germline V gene are SGHAT and FQNNGV. This CDR3 is built from 15 residues. V was pared by 5 bases and J by 4 bases, with 7 bases of the junction left unmatched. CDR3 residues: CASSPGDRGYNEQFF. The CDR3 DNA reads TGTGCCAGCAGCCCCGGAGACAGGGGTTACAATGAGCAGTTCTTC.

The chain carries TRBV7-9 and TRBJ2-3, with 10 bases fitting TRBD1. This CDR3 is built from 15 residues. V dropped 6 bases and J dropped 5; count of bases not matched to a gene: 8. Looked up from germline, CDR1 is SEHNR and CDR2 is FQNEAQ (reference sequence). This CDR3 reads CASSLGQGSIDTQYF. The CDR3 DNA reads as TGTGCCAGCAGTTTGGGACAGGGGAGTATAGATACGCAGTATTTT. Full variable domain (outside the CDR3, taken from reference TRBV7-9 and TRBJ2-3): DTGVSQNPRHKITKRGQNVTFRCDPISEHNRLYWYRQTLGQGPEFLTYFQNEAQLEKSRLLSDRFSAERPKGSFSTLEIQRTEQGDSAMYLCASSLGQGSIDTQYFGPGTRLTVL.

The genes are TRBV9 and TRBJ2-5, with D possibly TRBD2 on 6 matching bases. Trimming took 0 bases from V and 0 from J, leaving 12 bases between them. The CDR3 contains 16 residues. The germline V gene encodes CDR1 SGDLS and CDR2 YYNGEE. CDR3 region: CASSVALEGYQETQYF. As DNA, the CDR3 is TGTGCCAGCAGCGTAGCTTTGGAGGGATACCAAGAGACCCAGTACTTC.

V is TRBV27 and J is TRBJ2-7; 7 nucleotides align to TRBD2. This CDR3 is built from 16 residues. CDR1 is MNHEY, CDR2 SMNVEV, per germline (reference sequence). Trimming at V came to 4 bases and at J to 2 bases, leaving 11 bases not matched to a gene. The CDR3, as DNA: TGTGCCAGCAGTTCCTCCGGGGGAGGGAGGGCCTACGAGCAGTACTTC. Translated: CASSSSGGGRAYEQYF.

The rearrangement links TRBV14 to TRBJ2-7; the match to TRBD2 covers 8 bases. CDR1 is SGHDN, CDR2 FVKESK, per germline. The J segment lost 3 bases and the V segment lost 3 bases, leaving 7 bases of the junction unmatched. The length of the CDR3 is 15 residues. The CDR3 protein is CASSHGKAGVYEQYF. The CDR3 bases are TGTGCCAGCAGCCACGGAAAAGCGGGAGTCTACGAGCAGTACTTC.

In the case of this clone: Other DNA sequences in this sample translate to the same CDR3. The chain recombines TRBV5-4 with TRBJ2-3; 14 nucleotides match TRBD2. Trimming removed 3 bases from V and 1 base from J; junction bases left unmatched: 1. This CDR3 has 16 residues. Germline lookup yields CDR1 SGHNT and CDR2 YYREEE (reference sequence). The CDR3 region is CASSSGLAGGTDTQYF. CDR3 bases: TGTGCCAGCAGCTCGGGACTAGCGGGGGGCACAGATACGCAGTATTTT.

V is TRBV25-1 and J is TRBJ2-3, with 9 bases that match TRBD2. Germline V lookup: CDR1 MGHDK, CDR2 SYGVNS. Trimming at V came to 3 bases and at J to 4 bases, leaving 5 bases not matched to a gene. This CDR3 is built from 15 residues. CDR3 coding DNA: TGTGCCAGCAGTGACTCGCGGGGGGGCCCAGATACGCAGTATTTT. Its translation: CASSDSRGGPDTQYF.